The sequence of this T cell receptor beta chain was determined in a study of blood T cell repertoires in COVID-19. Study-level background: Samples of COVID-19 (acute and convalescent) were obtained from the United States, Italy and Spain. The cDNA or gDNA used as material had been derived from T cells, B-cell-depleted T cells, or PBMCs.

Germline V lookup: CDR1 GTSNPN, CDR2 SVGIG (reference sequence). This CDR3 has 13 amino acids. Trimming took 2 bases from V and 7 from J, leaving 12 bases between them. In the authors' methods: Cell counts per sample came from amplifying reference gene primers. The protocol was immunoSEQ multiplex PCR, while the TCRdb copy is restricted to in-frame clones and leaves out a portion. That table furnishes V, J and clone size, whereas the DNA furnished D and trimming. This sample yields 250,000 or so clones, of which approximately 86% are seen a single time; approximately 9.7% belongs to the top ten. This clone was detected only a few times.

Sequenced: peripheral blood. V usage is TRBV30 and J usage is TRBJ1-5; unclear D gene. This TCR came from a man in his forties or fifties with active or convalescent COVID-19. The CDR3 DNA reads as TGTGCCTGGAGTAATCAGGCCTCCCAGCCCCAGCATTTT. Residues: CAWSNQASQPQHF.